This section outlines one TCR beta chain sequence together with its context. What this receptor recognizes is not known. Qualities for individual bases were not recorded, and no much larger clone is one base off. The source of the sample is a study of blood T cell repertoires in COVID-19 (dated by TCRdb to 2018 to 2020). A note on the overall study: Samples covering the acute and convalescent phases of COVID-19 were provided by collaborators in the United States, Italy and Spain. The prospective study material was composed of cDNA or gDNA derived from T cells, B-cell-depleted T cells, or PBMCs. The dataset comprised deeply sampled blood TCRbeta repertoires from subjects exposed to, actively infected with, or recovered from COVID-19. The repertoires were released in a freely available public database meant as a resource for research on the immune response to SARS-CoV-2. Samples were obtained from the ongoing ImmuneRACE study (first 160 participants) and from roughly 1,300 subjects provided by 6 global collaborators. Nearly every sample came with metadata listing a de-identified subject ID, COVID-19 status, age in years and sex. Where available, HLA class I and class II types were taken from metadata supplied by the sample provider and were not determined by assay-based typing.

A second Seattle source provided samples from volunteer blood donors who had recovered from COVID-19. Whole blood was collected in K2EDTA tubes by collaborating institutions according to the institutions' own protocols. For TCRbeta analysis, collaborators shipped samples in one of three forms: frozen whole blood, isolated PBMCs, or DNA extracted from either of those sample types. In the germline V gene (reference sequence), CDR1 corresponds to LNHNV and CDR2 to YYDKDF. The CDR3, cysteine through phenylalanine, is 13 amino acids long. The CDR3 DNA has 39 bases and is translated from base 1. Trimming at the junction amounts to 5 bases on V and 6 bases on J, and the germline ends lie 14 bases apart. The immunoSEQ Assay, a bias-controlled multiplex PCR, was used to amplify TCRbeta CDR3 regions from genomic DNA. Per the source publication's procedure: The number of nucleated cells in each sample was estimated by amplification of reference gene primers within the assay. Sequence reads were collapsed and filtered to measure the absolute abundance of every unique TCRbeta CDR3 rearrangement. For each sample, productive Simpson clonality was calculated by taking the square root of Simpson's diversity index across productive rearrangements. This immuneACCESS table, as held by TCRdb, lists in-frame sequences with V and J called but not all clones. Of the missing ones, under half trace to an unresolved V gene in checked studies; the others have no known cause. Clonal size and the V and J genes are those of that table, whereas D and trimming came from the DNA. The sample table holds roughly 300,000 clones, of which approximately 89% were seen once. The ten largest clonotypes hold around 7.8% of the sample.

Study-wide conclusions, independent of this receptor: How much clinical and demographic metadata was included differed by source and by participant, and the metadata was provided uncurated.

The origin of this receptor is a woman aged 50 to 60 who had recovered from COVID-19. The chain was built from TRBV15 and TRBJ2-7, and TRBD1 may be the D gene, going by 6 matching bases. The sequencing input was peripheral blood. The sequenced DNA: TGTGCCACCAGCGGCCGGGACACGAGCGAGCAGTACTTC. Its amino acids are CATSGRDTSEQYF. Reference TRBV15 and TRBJ2-7 proteins supply the regions before and after the CDR3; the full variable domain is: DAMVIQNPRYQVTQFGKPVTLSCSQTLNHNVMYWYQQKSSQAPKLLFHYYDKDFNNEADTPDNFQSRRPNTSFCFLDIRSPGLGDTAMYLCATSGRDTSEQYFGPGTRLTVT.